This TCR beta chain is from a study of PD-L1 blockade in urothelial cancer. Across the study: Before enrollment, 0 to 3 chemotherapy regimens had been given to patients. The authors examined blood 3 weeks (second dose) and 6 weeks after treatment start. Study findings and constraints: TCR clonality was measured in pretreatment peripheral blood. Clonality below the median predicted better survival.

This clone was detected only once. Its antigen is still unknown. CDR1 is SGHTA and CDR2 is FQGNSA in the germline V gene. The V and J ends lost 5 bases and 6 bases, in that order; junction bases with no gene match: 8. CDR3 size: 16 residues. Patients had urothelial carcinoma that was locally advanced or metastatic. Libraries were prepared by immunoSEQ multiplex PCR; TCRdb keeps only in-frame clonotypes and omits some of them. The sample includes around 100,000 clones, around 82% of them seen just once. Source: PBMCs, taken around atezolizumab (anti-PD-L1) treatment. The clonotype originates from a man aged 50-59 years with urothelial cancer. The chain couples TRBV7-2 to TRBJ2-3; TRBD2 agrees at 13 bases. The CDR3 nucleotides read TGTGCCAGCAGCCCGCGGACTAGCGGGAGAAGGGATACGCAGTATTTT. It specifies CASSPRTSGRRDTQYF.